This T cell receptor beta chain emerged from a study of blood T cells in healthy people across ages (dated by TCRdb to 2015 to 2017). Looking at the study overall: In model experiments, template switching captured roughly one uniquely barcoded TCR beta cDNA molecule for every two T cells. Using deep sequencing normalized with unique cDNA molecular identifiers, the study measured how TCR beta repertoire diversity changes with age. Four age groups were formed from the donors: young (average roughly 15 years), middle-aged (approximately 39), aged (roughly 58) and long-lived (approximately 80). Donors of different ages were randomly distributed across sequencing lanes to avoid experimental bias. Two additional independent replicas of 1 million unique cDNA reads from the same blood draw were analyzed for two donors (one aged 18 to 30 and one aged 80 or older).

The roughly 39 donors, aged 6 to 90 years, were systemically healthy Caucasian individuals from Russia. Each donor gave ten milliliters of peripheral blood, drawn into EDTA-treated Vacutainer tubes. Ficoll-Paque density-gradient centrifugation was used to isolate PBMCs, with at least 6 million obtained per sample. Total RNA, at least 6 micrograms per sample, was extracted from PBMCs with Trizol reagent. Naive CD45RAhigh/CD27high T cell percentages were measured by flow cytometry on a PBMC aliquot from every donor. In regard to this clonotype: This clone's antigen is unknown. No much larger clone is present one base from it, and per-base qualities are unavailable.

The CDR3 runs 16 amino acids, cysteine and phenylalanine included. The only DNA kept is the CDR3, 48 bases in frame from the first base. The germline V gene provides CDR1 LGHNA and CDR2 YSLEER. Germline trimming amounts to 1 base on V and 2 bases on J, with 7 as the count of junction bases outside the gene matches. The full study reports these points: Because profiling used bulk unsorted PBMCs, naive and antigen-experienced compartments could not be compared conclusively. The percentage of naive T cells measured by flow cytometry correlated strongly with observed TCR beta diversity. Compared with the aged group, the long-lived group had more naive CD4+ T cells, fewer expanded clones and increased TCR diversity, suggesting age selection. As age increased, observed TCR beta diversity per million T cells dropped in a roughly linear way, and a significant reduction was already evident by age 40. Because donor CMV infection status was unknown, age-related changes in expanded clonotypes were potentially confounded. Estimates of total diversity from one million sequenced T cells were regarded as lower bounds and underestimates.

The protocol used for the library was 5' RACE. A second PCR of roughly 7 to 12 cycles was run with a J-beta primer mix and a sample-barcoded 5' primer. Each TCR beta cDNA molecule received a unique molecular identifier from a template-switch 5' adaptor carrying 12 random nucleotides. Each sample yielded at least 2.5 million CDR3-containing paired-end reads. All of the RNA was converted into first-strand cDNA using the Mint cDNA synthesis kit, with a TRBC-specific oligonucleotide serving as the primer. Following uracil-DNA glycosylase treatment, all cDNA underwent a first 18-cycle PCR with the universal primers M1SS and BC2_uni_R. On the authors' methods: For normalization, 1 million high-quality reads, each with a distinct molecular identifier, were randomly selected from each sample. Reads with shared molecular identifiers were discarded instead of being binned into consensus sequences. MiTCR, set to a Q25 quality threshold and the strictest error-elimination algorithm, was used for CDR3 identification, clonotype clustering and error correction. Lower-bound total TCR beta diversity was estimated with a nonparametric unseen species model using Euler transformation. TCRdb reprocessing: public reads trimmed at Q25 with fastp, clones called with MiXCR, in-frame beta chains kept. A single entry per CDR3 protein holds the most common genes and DNA from its merged rows. For this entry, the V and J calls and clone size follow TCRdb and not the study's own pipeline. The sample table records around 1,800,000 distinct CDR3 sequences; about two fifths of these occur just once. About 21% of the sample is held by the ten biggest clonotypes.

The source material was blood. The sequence joins TRBV4-3 to TRBJ2-7; 8 middle bases align to TRBD1. This TCR was sampled from a human donor in good health. The nucleotide sequence is given as TGCGCCAGCAGCCAAGGTGCCGGACAGGGAACCTACGAGCAGTACTTC. Its coded protein is CASSQGAGQGTYEQYF.